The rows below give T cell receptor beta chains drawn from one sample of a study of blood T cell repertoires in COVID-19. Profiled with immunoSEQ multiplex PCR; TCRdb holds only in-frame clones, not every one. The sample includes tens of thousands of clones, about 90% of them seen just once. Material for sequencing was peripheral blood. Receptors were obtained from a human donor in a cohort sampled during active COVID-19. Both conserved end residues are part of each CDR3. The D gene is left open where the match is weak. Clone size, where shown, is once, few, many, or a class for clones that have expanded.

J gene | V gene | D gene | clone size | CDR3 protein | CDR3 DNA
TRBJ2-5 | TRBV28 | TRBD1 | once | CASSPIGTGARETQYF | TGTGCCAGCAGTCCCATCGGGACAGGGGCTCGGGAGACCCAGTACTTC
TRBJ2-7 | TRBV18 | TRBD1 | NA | CASSPPGQGAYEQYF | TGTGCCAGCTCACCACCGGGACAGGGGGCCTACGAGCAGTACTTC
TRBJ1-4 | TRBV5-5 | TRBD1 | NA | CASSLWDRRNEKLFF | TGTGCCAGCAGCTTGTGGGACAGACGTAATGAAAAACTGTTTTTT
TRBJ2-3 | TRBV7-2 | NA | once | CASSLAVERPDTQYF | TGTGCCAGCAGCTTAGCGGTCGAGAGGCCAGATACGCAGTATTTT
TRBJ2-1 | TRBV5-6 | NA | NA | CASSLGGYVYNEQFF | TGTGCCAGCAGCTTGGGAGGGTACGTATACAATGAGCAGTTCTTC
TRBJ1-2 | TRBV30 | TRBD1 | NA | CAWKSFGQATYGYTF | TGTGCCTGGAAATCTTTCGGACAGGCGACCTATGGCTACACCTTC
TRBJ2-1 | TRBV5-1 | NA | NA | CASSFSPDNEQFF | TGCGCCAGCAGCTTTAGTCCCGACAATGAGCAGTTCTTC
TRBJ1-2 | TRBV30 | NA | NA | CAWSGQPVYGYTF | TGTGCCTGGAGTGGACAGCCTGTTTATGGCTACACCTTC
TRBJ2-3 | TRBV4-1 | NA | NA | CASSLQGSTQYF | TGCGCCAGCAGCCTACAAGGTAGCACGCAGTATTTT
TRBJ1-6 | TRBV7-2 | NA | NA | CASSLGGGVRSPLHF | TGTGCCAGCAGCTTAGGGGGCGGGGTCAGATCACCCCTCCACTTT
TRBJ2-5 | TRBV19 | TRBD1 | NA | CASKAGQGDWETQYF | TGTGCCAGTAAGGCAGGACAGGGGGATTGGGAGACCCAGTACTTC
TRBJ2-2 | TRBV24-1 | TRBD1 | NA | CATSDPPGQGSTGELFF | TGTGCCACCAGTGATCCTCCGGGACAGGGGTCCACCGGGGAGCTGTTTTTT
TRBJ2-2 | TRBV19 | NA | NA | CASRTLTGRRTGELFF | TGTGCCAGTAGAACCTTAACAGGGAGACGCACCGGGGAGCTGTTTTTT
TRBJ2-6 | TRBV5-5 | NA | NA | CASSLDGVYIGVGANVLTF | TGTGCCAGCAGCTTGGACGGAGTGTATATCGGGGTTGGGGCCAACGTCCTGACTTTC
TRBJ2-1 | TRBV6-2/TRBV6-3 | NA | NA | CASSDPDWVNEQFF | TGTGCCAGCAGTGACCCGGACTGGGTCAATGAGCAGTTCTTC
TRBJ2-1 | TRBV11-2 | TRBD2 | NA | CASSLLAGGHGEQFF | TGTGCCAGCAGCTTACTAGCGGGGGGGCATGGTGAGCAGTTCTTC
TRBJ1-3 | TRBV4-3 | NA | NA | CASSRETEGNTIYF | TGCGCCAGCAGCCGAGAGACGGAGGGAAACACCATATATTTT
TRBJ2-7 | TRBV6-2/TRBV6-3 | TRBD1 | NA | CASSRGTGWSREQYF | TGTGCCAGCAGTCGGGGGACAGGGTGGTCGCGAGAGCAGTACTTC
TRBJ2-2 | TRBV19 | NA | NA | CASSPLLSGTGELFF | TGTGCCAGTAGCCCCCTCCTGTCGGGCACCGGGGAGCTGTTTTTT
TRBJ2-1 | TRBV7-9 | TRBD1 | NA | CASTGTGADNEQFF | TGTGCCAGCACCGGGACAGGGGCCGACAATGAGCAGTTCTTC
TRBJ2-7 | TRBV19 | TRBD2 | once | CASSQLAGVSSYEQYF | TGTGCCAGTAGCCAACTAGCGGGAGTCTCCTCCTACGAGCAGTACTTC
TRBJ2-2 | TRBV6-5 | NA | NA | CASSLQLTGELFF | TGTGCCAGCAGCCTACAGCTCACCGGGGAGCTGTTTTTT
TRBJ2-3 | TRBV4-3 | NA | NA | CASSQEGPPDTQYF | TGCGCCAGCAGCCAGGAGGGCCCACCAGATACGCAGTATTTT
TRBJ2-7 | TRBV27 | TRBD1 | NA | CASSHQGQGTYEQYF | TGTGCCAGCAGTCATCAGGGACAGGGGACCTACGAGCAGTACTTC
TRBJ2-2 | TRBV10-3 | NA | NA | CAISEGTSPNTGELFF | TGTGCCATCAGTGAAGGAACTAGCCCCAACACCGGGGAGCTGTTTTTT
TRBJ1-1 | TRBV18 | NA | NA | CASSPTYTGGVDTEAFF | TGTGCCAGCTCACCTACGTATACCGGCGGGGTCGACACTGAAGCTTTCTTT
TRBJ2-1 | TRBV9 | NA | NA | CASSARGGSYNEQFF | TGTGCCAGCAGTGCCCGGGGAGGCTCCTACAATGAGCAGTTCTTC
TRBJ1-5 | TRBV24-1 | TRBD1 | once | CATSESGQGAYQPQHF | TGTGCCACCAGTGAGTCGGGACAGGGGGCTTACCAGCCCCAGCATTTT
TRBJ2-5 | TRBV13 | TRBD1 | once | CASSLAGGTGDGETQYF | TGTGCCAGCAGCTTGGCCGGGGGGACAGGGGATGGAGAGACCCAGTACTTC
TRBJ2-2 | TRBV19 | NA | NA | CASMRSLTHTGELFF | TGTGCCAGTATGCGGTCCTTAACTCACACCGGGGAGCTGTTTTTT
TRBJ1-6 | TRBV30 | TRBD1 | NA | CAWGQGSSPLHF | TGTGCCTGGGGACAGGGGTCTTCACCCCTCCACTTT
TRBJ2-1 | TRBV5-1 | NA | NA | CASSLDGGGQFF | TGCGCCAGCAGCTTGGACGGGGGAGGGCAGTTCTTC
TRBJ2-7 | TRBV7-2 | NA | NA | CASSFERASYEQYF | TGTGCCAGCAGCTTCGAGAGGGCCTCCTACGAGCAGTACTTC
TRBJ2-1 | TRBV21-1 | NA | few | CASSKVSVAGNNEQFF | TGTGCCAGCAGCAAAGTTTCGGTAGCGGGAAACAATGAGCAGTTCTTC
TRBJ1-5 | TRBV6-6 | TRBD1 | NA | CASSYSRTGRNQPQHF | TGTGCCAGCAGTTACTCCAGGACAGGGAGAAATCAGCCCCAGCATTTT
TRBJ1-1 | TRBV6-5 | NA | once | CASSYLEGLMNTEAFF | TGTGCCAGCAGTTACTTGGAGGGGCTTATGAACACTGAAGCTTTCTTT